This T cell receptor (beta chain) was sequenced in a study of shared clonotypes between healthy human individuals. In the study overall: A couple of women and a few men aged 18 to 49 made up the donors.

With unsorted samples, genomic DNA was obtained from about 100 million PBMCs. Germline V gives CDR1 KGHSH, CDR2 LQKENI. With V trimmed by 6 bases and J by 4 bases, 10 bases remained unmatched. The CDR3 runs 15 residues. This clone came up many times. The data were produced by immunoSEQ multiplex PCR, yet TCRdb's version contains in-frame clones alone and is incomplete. In the table there are about 460,000 clones, around 77% of which are singletons. The sample consisted of PBMCs. The chain couples TRBV18 to TRBJ1-1; TRBD1 matches at 8 bases. The clonotype comes from a woman in her thirties or forties in good health. Some clones in this sample may be carry-over from other donors' samples. The CDR3 sequence is CASSPSGQGSTEAFF. CDR3 coding DNA: TGTGCCAGCTCGCCCAGTGGACAGGGCAGCACTGAAGCTTTCTTT. The variable domain in full, completed from reference TRBV18 and TRBJ1-1, reads NAGVMQNPRHLVRRRGQEARLRCSPMKGHSHVYWYRQLPEEGLKFMVYLQKENIIDESGMPKERFSAEFPKEGPSILRIQQVVRGDSAAYFCASSPSGQGSTEAFFGQGTRLTVV.